The clone carrying this T cell receptor (beta chain) was recorded a few times. Constant-segment primers served in 5'RACE that generated TCR alpha and TCR beta cDNA libraries bearing sample barcodes and UMIs. TCRdb reanalysed the 5' RACE reads using MiXCR and keeps one entry per CDR3 protein. The sample contains about 360,000 distinct CDR3 sequences, 13% to 15% of which appear only once. This record belongs to a study of T-cell memory formation after mild COVID-19. As for the study in general: Largely donor-specific sequence clusters came from a couple of donors.

The sequenced sample was PBMCs or a T cell subset sorted from them (not recorded which). The TCR comes from a young man who had mild COVID-19 (a few samples of this study predate the infection). Cell type and time point are not known.

The chain's CDR3 is CASSFLSGGPDSPLHF. CDR3 nucleotide sequence: TGTGCCAGCAGCTTTCTGTCAGGAGGTCCTGATTCACCCCTCCACTTT. The chain recombines TRBV7-9 with TRBJ1-6; D not certain. The germline V gene encodes CDR1 SEHNR and CDR2 FQNEAQ (reference sequence). The CDR3 sequence is 16 residues long. V was clipped by 3 bases and J by 8 bases, with 17 bases between them.